The next 2 T cell receptor beta chains were all read from a single sample in a study of control samples from healthy donors and cancer patients. Measured with immunoSEQ multiplex PCR; TCRdb has only the in-frame clones, and not every one. The sample includes more than 70,000 clones, 85% to 90% of them seen just once. Sequencing was done on a sample of PBMCs. Receptors originate from a man in his sixties with lung cancer.

The chain uses TRBV10-1 and TRBJ2-3, with D possibly called TRBD1 or TRBD2 (5 bases each). CDR3 size: 13 residues. Germline V gives CDR1 WNHNN, CDR2 SYGVQD (reference sequence). V gave up 5 bases and J gave up 0 bases, with 6 bases separating them. The CDR3 is CASSRDSTDTQYF. In DNA form, the CDR3 reads TGCGCCAGCAGTCGGGACAGCACAGATACGCAGTATTTT.

This clone turned up a few times. This CDR3 is CASSLVYGVSSPLHF. In DNA, the CDR3 is TGTGCCAGCAGCTTAGTATACGGGGTGAGTTCACCCCTCCACTTT. The chain couples TRBV7-2 to TRBJ1-6; D ambiguous. This CDR3 has 15 residues. The V end was cut by 1 base, the J end by 9 bases, with 13 bases between. Germline values: CDR1 SGHTA, CDR2 FQGNSA.